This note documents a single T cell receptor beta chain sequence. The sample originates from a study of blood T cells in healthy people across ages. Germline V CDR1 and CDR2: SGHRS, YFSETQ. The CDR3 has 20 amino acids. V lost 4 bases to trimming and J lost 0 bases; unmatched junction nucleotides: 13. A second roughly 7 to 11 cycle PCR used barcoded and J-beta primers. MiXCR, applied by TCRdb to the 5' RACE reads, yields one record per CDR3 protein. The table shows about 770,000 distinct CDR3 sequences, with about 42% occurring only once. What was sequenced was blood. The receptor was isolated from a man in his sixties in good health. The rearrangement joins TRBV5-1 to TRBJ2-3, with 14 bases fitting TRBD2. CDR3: CASSPGLAGDISGSTDTQYF. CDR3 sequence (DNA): TGCGCCAGCAGCCCGGGACTAGCGGGGGATATTAGTGGGAGCACAGATACGCAGTATTTT.